One and the same sample provided the 3 T cell receptor beta chains below, sequenced in a study of blood T cell repertoires in COVID-19. Clones were sequenced by immunoSEQ multiplex PCR, and TCRdb holds only the in-frame ones, with some missing. The sample holds 200,000 to 250,000 clones, about 80% seen once. Source material: peripheral blood. The origin of the receptors is a woman aged 25 to 45 who had recovered from COVID-19.

A single count supports this clone. CDR3 sequence: CAILAPPSGRYEQYF. The DNA of the CDR3 is TGTGCCATCCTAGCGCCCCCTAGCGGCCGATACGAGCAGTACTTC. The chain has TRBV28 and TRBJ2-7; 7 nucleotides align to TRBD2. Germline trimming cut 10 bases from V and 4 bases from J; bases unmatched to any gene: 16. This CDR3 contains 15 residues. Germline V gene sequence: CDR1 MDHEN, CDR2 SYDVKM.

CDR3 nucleotides: TGTGCCAGCAGCTCGTCTAGCGGGAGGGCCGAGACCCAGTACTTC. Translating gives CASSSSSGRAETQYF. V gene TRBV13 combines with J gene TRBJ2-5; TRBD2 agrees at 12 bases. Germline V lookup: CDR1 PRHDT, CDR2 FYEKMQ (reference sequence). The CDR3 loop spans 15 amino acids. Germline trimming cut 4 bases from V and 5 bases from J; bases unmatched to any gene: 5.

The rearrangement uses TRBV5-1 and TRBJ2-1, with TRBD2 identical over 13 bases. J was trimmed by 8 bases and V by 4 bases; bases with no gene match: 6. CDR3 length: 15 residues. The V gene's germline CDR1 is SGHRS and CDR2 YFSETQ. The CDR3 spells CASSLYGLAGDEQFF. In DNA, the CDR3 is TGCGCCAGCAGCCTCTATGGACTAGCGGGAGATGAGCAGTTCTTC.